This T cell receptor (beta chain) was sequenced during a study of T-cell memory formation after mild COVID-19 (dated by TCRdb to the early 2020s). Describing the broader study: Most TCR sequence clusters were specific to one of the two donors. Two young, previously healthy adult volunteers, one female and one male, were included in the cohort. T-cell clones expanding and contracting after mild COVID-19 in a couple of donors were tracked by longitudinal TCRalpha and TCRbeta repertoire sequencing.

Trimming leaves V shorter by 1 base and J shorter by 0 bases, with the junction holding 5 bases beyond the gene matches. Taken from cysteine to phenylalanine, the CDR3 has 17 residues. Only CDR3 DNA is held: 51 bases, read in frame from base 1. Via the germline V gene (reference sequence), CDR1 is LGHDT and CDR2 YNNKEL. In its sample, this clonotype was seen a few times. Its antigen has not been determined. No quality values exist for individual bases; no much larger clone is one base distant. Sequencing was carried out with an Illumina NovaSeq 6000. Using 5'RACE with constant-segment primers, TCRalpha and TCRbeta cDNA libraries were constructed, with sample barcodes and unique molecular identifiers added in the process. Trizol reagent was used to extract RNA from every sample. Amplification of the libraries took two PCR steps, and the second step added a second sample barcode plus Illumina TruSeq adapters. Sequencing of the libraries was done on an Illumina NovaSeq, producing 2 x 150 bp paired-end reads. The authors processed their data as follows. With migec v1.2.7, reads were demultiplexed and then collapsed into UMI-guided consensus sequences. Using mixcr v2.1.11, UMI consensuses were aligned to TRA and TRB V and J templates and then assembled into clonotypes. Expanded or contracted clonotypes were those called significant by both edgeR and NoisET, with noise models trained on biological replicates. For edgeR calls, a false discovery rate-adjusted p below 0.01 and a log2 fold-change threshold of 1 were applied. As an exploratory analysis of dynamics, max-normalized trajectories of the 1000 most abundant clonotypes were examined by PCA with hierarchical clustering. Each responding clone was given a CD4 or CD8 phenotype based on the CD4+ and CD8+ repertoires, which had been sequenced separately. The public reads were reprocessed in TCRdb via fastp at Q25 and MiXCR, keeping in-frame beta chains. Each entry merges the rows of one CDR3 protein and shows their most common DNA and genes. The V and J calls here are based on TCRdb, not the publication. The sample table records fewer than 250,000 distinct CDR3 sequences; roughly a tenth of these occur just once. The ten largest clonotypes hold 2.5% to 3.5% of the sample.

Ficoll-Paque density gradient centrifugation was the method used to isolate PBMCs. Overall study outcomes, separate from this receptor: The study included only a couple of mild cases, and larger cohorts that include severe cases with pre-infection samples were judged to be necessary. SARS-CoV-2 specificity was not confirmed for the second-wave clones peaking on day 37. Contracting CD4+ clones turned up mainly in the CM and EM memory subsets, whereas EMRA was where CD8+ clones were enriched. From day 15 to 85, contracting clones showed balanced CD4/CD8 phenotypes, whereas a second wave of clones that expanded from day 15 to 37 leaned towards CD4+. Some responding clones were found in pre-infection memory, which suggests that pre-existing cross-reactive memory T cells took part in the SARS-CoV-2 response.

The sample comprised PBMCs or a T cell subset sorted from them (not recorded which). The receptor was isolated from a man between 18 and 35 years old who had mild COVID-19 (a few samples of this study predate the infection). The sample titles of this study are shuffled in the database, so cell type and time point are left out; the donor was told from shared clones. The chain employs TRBV3-1 and TRBJ2-2, and TRBD2 matches 7 of the central bases. In nucleotides, the sequence is TGTGCCAGCAGCCAAGTAGGGACTAACCCGAACACCGGGGAGCTGTTTTTT. The resulting protein is CASSQVGTNPNTGELFF.